Below, 8 T cell receptor beta chains from the same sample are listed, as sequenced in a study of blood T cell repertoires in COVID-19. Sequencing used immunoSEQ multiplex PCR; TCRdb keeps in-frame clones, though not all of them. Among approximately 280,000 clones, approximately 88% were seen once, and the ten largest hold more than 1.1%. The material sequenced was peripheral blood. Every receptor here comes from a human donor with COVID-19, enrolled during active disease. The donor label of this sample is uncertain.

The rearrangement joins TRBV7-2 to TRBJ2-1, with D maybe TRBD2 (6 bases). CDR1 SGHTA and CDR2 FQGNSA come from the germline V gene. Trimming shortened V by 1 base and J by 5 bases, and 12 bases separated the two germline ends. The length of the CDR3 is 15 residues. The CDR3 DNA follows: TGTGCCAGCAGCTTAGGGACTACCCCCCACAATGAGCAGTTCTTC. Protein: CASSLGTTPHNEQFF.

This clone was seen only once. The chain carries TRBV30 and TRBJ2-7; TRBD2 matches at 13 bases. Losses at the gene ends were 3 bases for V and 4 bases for J; bases not matched to a gene: 6. CDR3 length: 15 amino acids. The germline V gene encodes CDR1 GTSNPN and CDR2 SVGIG (reference sequence). CDR3 in amino acids: CAWRPGLAGLYEQYF. The CDR3 region has the DNA TGTGCCTGGAGACCGGGACTAGCGGGATTGTACGAGCAGTACTTC.

This clone came up once. CDR3 protein: CASKGGWADTQYF. DNA of the CDR3: TGTGCCAGTAAGGGGGGGTGGGCAGATACGCAGTATTTT. The rearrangement uses TRBV2 and TRBJ2-3, with D possibly TRBD2 on 7 matching bases. Trimming stripped 9 bases from V and 4 bases from J, with 14 bases between. This CDR3 region has 13 residues. Per the germline V gene, CDR1 is SNHLY and CDR2 is FYNNEI.

The chain links TRBV5-1 to TRBJ2-7; D not certain. Germline V gene data show CDR1 as SGHRS and CDR2 as YFSETQ. The CDR3 has 12 amino acids. V gave up 2 bases and J gave up 5 bases, with 8 bases separating them. DNA of the CDR3: TGCGCCAGCAGCTTTTTGTCCAACGAGCAGTACTTC. Translation: CASSFLSNEQYF.

This clone was seen once. The rearrangement uses TRBV3-1 (or the pseudogene TRBV3-2) and TRBJ1-1; unclear D gene. CDR3 length equals 14 residues. Trimming removed 2 bases at V and 3 bases at J, with 10 bases between. Germline loops: CDR1 LGHDT, CDR2 YNNKEL (reference sequence). CDR3 in DNA: TGTGCCAGCAGCCAAAATCGTGTGTACACTGAAGCTTTCTTT. Protein product: CASSQNRVYTEAFF.

A single count supports this clone. The chain combines TRBV2 with TRBJ2-7; TRBD1 might be the D (6 bases). Germline CDR1 and CDR2: SNHLY and FYNNEI. V was cut by 3 bases and J by 0 bases, with 12 bases left in between. The CDR3 totals 15 residues. CDR3: CASSEQGISSYEQYF. The CDR3 DNA follows: TGTGCCAGCAGTGAGCAGGGGATTAGCTCCTACGAGCAGTACTTC.

The rearrangement links TRBV19 to TRBJ2-1, with 7 bases lining up with TRBD2. This CDR3 spans 14 amino acids. Unmatched junction bases numbered 3, after V lost 3 bases and J lost 4 bases. CDR1 and CDR2 from the germline V gene are LNHDA and SQIVND (reference sequence). CDR3: CASSIPGRYNEQFF. The DNA for the CDR3 is TGTGCCAGTAGTATCCCCGGGAGGTACAATGAGCAGTTCTTC.

The chain uses TRBV2 and TRBJ2-5; 13 bases map to TRBD2. V lost 10 bases and J lost 4; bases outside the gene matches: 9. The CDR3 sequence is 15 residues long. In germline, CDR1 is SNHLY, CDR2 FYNNEI. The CDR3 sequence: CATLLAGGPRETQYF. In nucleotides, the CDR3 is TGTGCCACCCTACTAGCGGGAGGGCCACGAGAGACCCAGTACTTC.